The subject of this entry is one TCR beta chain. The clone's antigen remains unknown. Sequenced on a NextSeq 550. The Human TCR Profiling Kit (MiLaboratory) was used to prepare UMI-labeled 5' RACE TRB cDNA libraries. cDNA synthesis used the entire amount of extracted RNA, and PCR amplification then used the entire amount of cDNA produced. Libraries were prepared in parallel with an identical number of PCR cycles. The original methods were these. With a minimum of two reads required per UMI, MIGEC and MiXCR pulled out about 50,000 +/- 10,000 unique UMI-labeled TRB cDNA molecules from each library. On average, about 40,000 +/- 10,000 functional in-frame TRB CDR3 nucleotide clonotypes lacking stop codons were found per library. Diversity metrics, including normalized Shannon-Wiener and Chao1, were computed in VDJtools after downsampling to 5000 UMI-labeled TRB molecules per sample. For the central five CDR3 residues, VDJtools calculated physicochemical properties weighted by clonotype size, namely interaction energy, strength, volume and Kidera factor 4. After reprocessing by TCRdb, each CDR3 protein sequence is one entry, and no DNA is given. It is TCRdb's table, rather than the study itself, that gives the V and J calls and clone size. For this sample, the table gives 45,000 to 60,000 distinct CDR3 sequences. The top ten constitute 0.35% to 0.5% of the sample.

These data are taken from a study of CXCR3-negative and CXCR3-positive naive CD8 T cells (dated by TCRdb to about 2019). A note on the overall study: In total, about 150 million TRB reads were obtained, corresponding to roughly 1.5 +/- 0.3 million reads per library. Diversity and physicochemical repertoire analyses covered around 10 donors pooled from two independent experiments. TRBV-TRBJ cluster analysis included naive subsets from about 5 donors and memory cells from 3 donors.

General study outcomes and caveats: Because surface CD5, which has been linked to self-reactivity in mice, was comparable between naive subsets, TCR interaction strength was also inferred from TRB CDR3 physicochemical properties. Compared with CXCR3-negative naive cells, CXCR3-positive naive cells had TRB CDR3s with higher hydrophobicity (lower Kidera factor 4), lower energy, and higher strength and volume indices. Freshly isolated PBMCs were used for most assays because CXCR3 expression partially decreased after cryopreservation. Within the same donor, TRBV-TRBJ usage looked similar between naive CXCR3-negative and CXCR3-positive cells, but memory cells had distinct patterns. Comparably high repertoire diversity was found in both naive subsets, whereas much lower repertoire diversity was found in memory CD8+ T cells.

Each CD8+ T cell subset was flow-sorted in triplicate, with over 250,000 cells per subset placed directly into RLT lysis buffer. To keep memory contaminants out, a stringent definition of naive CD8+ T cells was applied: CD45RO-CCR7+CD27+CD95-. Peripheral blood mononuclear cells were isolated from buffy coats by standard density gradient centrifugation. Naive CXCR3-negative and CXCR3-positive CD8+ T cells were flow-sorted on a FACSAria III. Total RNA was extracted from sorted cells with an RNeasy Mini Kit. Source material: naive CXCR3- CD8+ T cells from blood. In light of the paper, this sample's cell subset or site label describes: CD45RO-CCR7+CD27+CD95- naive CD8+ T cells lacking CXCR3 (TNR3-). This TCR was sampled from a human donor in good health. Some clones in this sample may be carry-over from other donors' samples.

The CDR3 has the sequence CATSRYRGGNGYTF. The chain links TRBV15 with TRBJ1-2. CDR1 is given as LNHNV and CDR2 as YYDKDF, both from the germline V gene (reference sequence). The CDR3 spans 14 residues, from the cysteine through the phenylalanine. Only the protein sequence is given.